This TCR beta chain derives from a study of cytotoxic CD8 clonotypes in ibrutinib-treated CLL. Study summary: Patients gave response samples after a median roughly 11 months of treatment, range 6 to 36.

To note about this clone: The antigen is unknown. The sample carries other DNA sequences with the same CDR3.

The assay was immunoSEQ multiplex PCR, and TCRdb's table has in-frame clones only and misses some. Seen here are a few hundred thousand clones, roughly 80% observed once, and the top ten hold about 6.7%. The ends were cut back, 1 base at V and 2 bases at J, with 9 bases in the middle. The germline gives CDR1 LNHNV, CDR2 YYDKDF (reference sequence). The CDR3 has 15 amino acids. Cryopreserved PBMCs supplied about 1.8 micrograms of genomic DNA for TCR beta libraries. Study observations and caveats: Higher clonality was seen at ibrutinib response and a return toward baseline at progression. Starting clonality was above that of age-matched healthy donors and tracked circulating CD8+ T-cell counts.

The TCR was taken from a human donor with chronic lymphocytic leukemia. The sample here was PBMCs, taken before ibrutinib treatment. This chain joins TRBV15 and TRBJ1-5, with D possibly matching TRBD1 (5 bases). The CDR3 DNA sequence: TGTGCCACCAGCAGAGTAAGGGGTGGCAATCAGCCCCAGCATTTT. This encodes CATSRVRGGNQPQHF.